The sequence of this T cell receptor beta chain was determined in a study of response to subunit inactivated influenza vaccine. Whole-study findings and limits: Authors suggested each seasonal flu vaccination may recruit only limited numbers of new T cells.

The table lists this clonotype with many counts. Its specificity is not known. The CDR3 runs 12 residues. Trimming took off 8 bases at V and 6 bases at J, with 11 bases between the two ends. TCRdb re-derived calls from the RT-PCR reads in MiXCR, one entry per CDR3 protein. The sample holds more than 700,000 distinct CDR3 sequences; roughly 20% are singletons and the top ten take about 9.4%. This chain connects TRBV12-3 or TRBV12-4 to TRBJ2-1; no firm D call. The clonotype comes from a man in his forties or fifties who received an inactivated influenza vaccine. The sample here was PBMCs from blood, taken 4 to 6 days after vaccination. This CDR3 is CASSGGPNEQFF. The CDR3 DNA sequence: TGTGCCAGCTCGGGCGGTCCCAATGAGCAGTTCTTC.